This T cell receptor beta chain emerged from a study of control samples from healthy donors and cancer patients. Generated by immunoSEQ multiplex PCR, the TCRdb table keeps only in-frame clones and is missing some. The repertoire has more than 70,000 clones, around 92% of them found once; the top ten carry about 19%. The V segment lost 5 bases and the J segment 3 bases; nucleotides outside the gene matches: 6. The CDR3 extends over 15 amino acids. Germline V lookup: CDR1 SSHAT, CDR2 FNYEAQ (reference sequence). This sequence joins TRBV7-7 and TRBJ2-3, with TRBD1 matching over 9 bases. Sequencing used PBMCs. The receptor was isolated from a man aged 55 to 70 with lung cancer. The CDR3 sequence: CASSPTGGWTDTQYF. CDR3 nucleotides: TGTGCCAGCAGCCCTACAGGGGGCTGGACAGATACGCAGTATTTT.